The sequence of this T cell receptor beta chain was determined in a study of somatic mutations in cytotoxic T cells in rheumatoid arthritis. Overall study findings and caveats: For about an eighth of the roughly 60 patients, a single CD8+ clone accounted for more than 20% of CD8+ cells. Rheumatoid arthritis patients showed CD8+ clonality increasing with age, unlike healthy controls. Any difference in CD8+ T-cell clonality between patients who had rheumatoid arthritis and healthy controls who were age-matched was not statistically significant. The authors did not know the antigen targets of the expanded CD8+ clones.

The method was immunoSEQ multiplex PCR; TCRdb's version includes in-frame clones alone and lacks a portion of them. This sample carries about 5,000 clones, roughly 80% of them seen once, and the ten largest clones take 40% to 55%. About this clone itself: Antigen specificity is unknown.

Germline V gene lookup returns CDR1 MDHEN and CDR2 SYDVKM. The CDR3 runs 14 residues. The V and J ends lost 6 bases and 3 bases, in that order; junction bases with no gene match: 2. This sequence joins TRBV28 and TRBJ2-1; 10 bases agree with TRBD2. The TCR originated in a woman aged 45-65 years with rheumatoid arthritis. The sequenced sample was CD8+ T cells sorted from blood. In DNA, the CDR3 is TGTGCCAGCAGGCTAGCGGGGGTCTACAATGAGCAGTTCTTC. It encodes CASRLAGVYNEQFF. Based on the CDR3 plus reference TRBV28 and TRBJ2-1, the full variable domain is DVKVTQSSRYLVKRTGEKVFLECVQDMDHENMFWYRQDPGLGLRLIYFSYDVKMKEKGDIPEGYSVSREKKERFSLILESASTNQTSMYLCASRLAGVYNEQFFGPGTRLTVL.